This note documents a single T cell receptor beta chain sequence. This clonotype came up many times. No antigen is known for it. Per-base qualities were not stored, and no clone one base away is much larger. This specimen comes from a study of regulatory T cells in long-lasting Graves disease (TCRdb year 2021). About the full investigation: Antithyroid drugs had been taken for less than 3 months by newly diagnosed Graves' disease patients. Peripheral blood TCR sequencing and RNA sequencing compared persistent Graves' disease patients with newly diagnosed Graves' disease patients. The study was conducted in China and was registered as a clinical trial. A total of roughly 35 samples underwent TCR sequencing: about 13 from persistent and roughly 20 from newly diagnosed Graves' disease patients.

The meaning of the sample's time point label: newly diagnosed GD, antithyroid drugs for less than 3 months. RNA was extracted from PBMCs in TRIzol for both TCR sequencing and RNA sequencing. The diagnosis of Graves' disease was made according to American Thyroid Association guidelines. The patients came from an endocrinology department in Xi'an, China. Each patient gave approximately 9 milliliters of peripheral blood, collected in an EDTA anticoagulant tube. Ficoll Paque Plus density gradient separation was used to isolate PBMCs, and no further T cell sorting was done. RNA quality was checked with an Agilent 2100 Bioanalyzer and agarose gel, and concentration with a NanoDrop 2000. According to the germline V gene (reference sequence), CDR1 reads DFQATT and CDR2 reads SNEGSKA. From cysteine to phenylalanine, the CDR3 is 15 amino acids long. This entry keeps only the CDR3 DNA: 45 bases, framed from base 1. At the junction V is shortened by 3 bases and J by 0 bases, with 14 bases in between.

Libraries were constructed by multiplex PCR. Sequenced on an Illumina HiSeq 4000. TCR beta libraries were built with iRepertoire HTBI primers and Arm-PCR amplification of CDR3 regions. Before sequencing, the PCR products underwent gel purification. On the study's bioinformatics: A total of around 59 TRBV and more than twelve TRBJ segments were identified across samples and were used for gene usage analysis of CDR3 amino acid clonotypes. COPE and FqMerger were used to merge the filtered high-quality paired reads into contigs. BLAST was used to align contigs to IMGT TRBV, TRBD and TRBJ reference genes, and CDR3 was defined according to IMGT. Highly expanded clones were defined as clonotypes with a frequency above 0.1%. Shannon entropy was used to measure repertoire diversity, and the Gini coefficient was used to measure V-J evenness. Clonotypes shared by more than one individual were considered public. Clones were called with MiXCR by TCRdb after fastp trimmed the public reads at Q25, and only in-frame beta chains were retained. Identical CDR3 proteins give one entry, which carries the most common genes and DNA. The V and J calls and clone size come from TCRdb's table, not from the authors' own analysis. The sample has about 400,000 distinct CDR3 sequences on record, 15% to 18% of them singletons. Around a fifth of the sample is in the top ten clones.

Overall study outcomes, separate from this receptor: Persistent disease showed preferential use of TRBV28, TRBJ1-2 and TRBJ2-5, whereas newly diagnosed disease favored TRBV20-1 and TRBJ2-1. The authors noted that the small sample size was a limitation that may lower accuracy. Sequencing and analysis were restricted to the TCR beta chain. The study examined only peripheral blood because the primary lesion, thyroid tissue, could not be accessed. Persistent patients shared more public clonotypes among themselves (around 2,500) than newly diagnosed patients did (about 900). Persistent Graves' disease patients showed lower TCR Shannon entropy and fewer highly expanded clones than newly diagnosed patients, suggesting clonal expansion.

The receptor was derived from a female donor with Graves disease. In this chain, TRBV20-1 is recombined with TRBJ1-1, with no confidently assigned D gene. The input for sequencing was peripheral blood mononuclear cells (PBMCs), taken at new diagnosis, from a patient treated with antithyroid drugs. CDR3 sequence: CSASNLMEMNTEAFF. The sequenced DNA: TGCAGTGCTAGTAATTTAATGGAGATGAACACTGAAGCTTTCTTT.